The TCR beta chain described here comes from a study of T cells expressing NK-cell markers. Study summary: Seven donors tested HCMV-seropositive and one tested seronegative among the eight sequenced.

Regarding this clonotype: Its matching antigen is unknown.

Whole-study findings and limits: It remained uncertain whether the expanded NKG2C+ T cell clones were specific for HCMV antigens. The study found these clonotypes also leading the CD3+CD56-NKG2C+ fraction in a few donors.

TCR beta libraries carry UMIs added by 5'RACE template switching. TCRdb processed the 5' RACE reads again and assigns one entry to each CDR3 protein, with no DNA. Listed are 250,000 to 300,000 distinct CDR3 sequences; under 0.5% falls within the top ten. This CDR3 spans 12 amino acids. Germline V gene data show CDR1 as SQVTM and CDR2 as ANQGSEA. Source material: blood T cells: a sorted CD56 or NKG2C T cell subset, CD4+ or CD8+ T cells, or bulk PBMC T cells (not recorded which). The chain has TRBV29-1 and TRBJ1-2; TCRdb indicates TRBD1, and absent DNA this call remains unverified. The TCR was taken from a man aged 18 to 30 in good health. CDR3 amino acids: CSVEGDTDGYTF.